This T cell receptor (beta chain) was captured in a study of graft-versus-host responses after intestinal transplantation. Study at large: Recipients got multivisceral, liver-intestinal, or isolated intestinal transplants. Induction with anti-thymocyte globulin, then tacrolimus and steroids for roughly 3 years, was given to all recipients.

With respect to this clone: Its specificity is not known.

Repertoires were generated with immunoSEQ multiplex PCR, while TCRdb's copy carries only in-frame clones and drops some. The sample has about 110,000 clones; about 94% are singletons. Study results and limitations: Some patients had graft-donor T cell macrochimerism, and their allografts showed high graft-versus-host to host-versus-graft clonal ratios. GvH clones occurred in recipient marrow; some first appeared in ileum or blood.

The sequence was collected from a human donor who received an intestinal transplant. The input for sequencing was unstimulated CD8+ T cells sorted from spleen or lymph node cells, taken before intestinal transplant.

The CDR3 loop is CASSSSTNEKLFF. The DNA of the CDR3 is TGTGCCAGCAGCTCTTCCACTAATGAAAAACTGTTTTTT. The chain is built from TRBV6-8 and TRBJ1-4; D is ambiguous. This CDR3 spans 13 amino acids. Germline CDR1 is MNHGY and CDR2 is SAAAGT. The V end was cut by 6 bases, the J end by 2 bases, with 7 bases between.